This T cell receptor beta chain comes out of a study of cytomegalovirus exposure and HLA in healthy donors. Overall study findings and caveats: Sequences of the TCR beta chain were said to predict the HLA-A and HLA-B alleles of most subjects accurately. An observed cluster of highly shared sequence variants was recorded as a likely sequencing artifact. Exclusion as indistinguishable affected some V segments, including TRBV6-2 and TRBV6-3.

There are 15 residues in the CDR3. Trimming left V 10 bases short and J 0 bases short, with 15 bases between. Germline CDR1 MNHNS, CDR2 SASEGT. As for this clone: Its cognate antigen is unknown.

60 Vbeta and 13 Jbeta primers were used in PCR. Sequenced by immunoSEQ multiplex PCR; TCRdb stores in-frame clones only, minus some. The table records about 130,000 clones, about two thirds of them present only once. The sequenced sample was PBMCs. This chain uses TRBV6-1 with TRBJ1-4, with unresolved D. The TCR comes from a woman aged 60-75 years in good health and CMV-seropositive. CDR3 in amino acids: CATDPEDATNEKLFF. Written as DNA, the CDR3 is TGTGCCACCGACCCGGAGGATGCAACTAATGAAAAACTGTTTTTT.